Listed below are T cell receptor beta chains from one sample, sequenced in a study of blood T cell repertoires in COVID-19. Profiled with immunoSEQ multiplex PCR; TCRdb holds only in-frame clones, not every one. This sample yields roughly 180,000 clones, of which 80% to 90% are seen a single time; around 10% belongs to the top ten. Input material: peripheral blood. The source of these receptors is a woman between 35 and 50 years old with COVID-19, enrolled during active disease. The CDR3 runs from the conserved cysteine through the conserved F or W. Each record gives: V gene, clone size, D gene, J gene, CDR3 protein, CDR3 DNA. A D gene is named only where the DNA matches it firmly. Clone size is not always given. Where it is, it says once, few, many or a class for expanded clones.

v_call: TRBV7-2
clone_size: .
d_call: .
j_call: TRBJ2-3
cdr3_aa: CASSLVVLTNVGDTQYF
cdr3_nt: TGTGCCAGCAGCTTAGTTGTATTGACAAACGTCGGAGATACGCAGTATTTT

v_call: TRBV4-1
clone_size: .
d_call: .
j_call: TRBJ1-2
cdr3_aa: CASSQGGGYGYTF
cdr3_nt: TGCGCCAGCAGCCAAGGAGGGGGTTACGGCTACACCTTC

v_call: TRBV16
clone_size: few
d_call: TRBD1
j_call: TRBJ1-1
cdr3_aa: CASSSRTGKTEAFF
cdr3_nt: TGTGCCAGCAGCTCGCGGACAGGGAAGACTGAAGCTTTCTTT

v_call: TRBV11-2
clone_size: .
d_call: TRBD2
j_call: TRBJ2-5
cdr3_aa: CASSPLAKKEETQYF
cdr3_nt: TGTGCCAGCAGCCCACTAGCGAAGAAAGAAGAGACCCAGTACTTC

v_call: TRBV15
clone_size: .
d_call: .
j_call: TRBJ1-5
cdr3_aa: CATSIVGSGQPQHF
cdr3_nt: TGTGCCACCAGCATAGTTGGGTCAGGGCAGCCCCAGCATTTT

v_call: TRBV6-5
clone_size: .
d_call: .
j_call: TRBJ1-2
cdr3_aa: CASSLGMGANYGYTF
cdr3_nt: TGTGCCAGCAGCCTGGGGATGGGAGCTAACTATGGCTACACCTTC

v_call: TRBV5-1
clone_size: .
d_call: .
j_call: TRBJ2-5
cdr3_aa: CASSLALDSQETQYF
cdr3_nt: TGCGCCAGCAGCTTGGCCCTCGACAGCCAAGAGACCCAGTACTTC

v_call: TRBV6-5
clone_size: .
d_call: TRBD1
j_call: TRBJ1-6
cdr3_aa: CASSTDRDDNSPLHF
cdr3_nt: TGTGCCAGCAGTACCGACAGGGACGATAATTCACCCCTCCACTTT

v_call: TRBV30
clone_size: .
d_call: TRBD2
j_call: TRBJ2-7
cdr3_aa: CAWSVGGLAGDEQYF
cdr3_nt: TGTGCCTGGAGTGTAGGGGGACTAGCGGGAGACGAGCAGTACTTC

v_call: TRBV6-2/TRBV6-3
clone_size: .
d_call: .
j_call: TRBJ2-5
cdr3_aa: CASSSPNQETQYF
cdr3_nt: TGTGCCAGCAGTTCCCCAAACCAAGAGACCCAGTACTTC

v_call: TRBV6-5
clone_size: .
d_call: .
j_call: TRBJ1-3
cdr3_aa: CASTSAESSGNTIYF
cdr3_nt: TGTGCCAGCACCTCGGCGGAAAGTTCTGGAAACACCATATATTTT

v_call: TRBV30
clone_size: .
d_call: TRBD2
j_call: TRBJ2-3
cdr3_aa: CAWRPAGARGDTQYF
cdr3_nt: TGTGCCTGGAGGCCAGCGGGGGCTAGGGGAGATACGCAGTATTTT

v_call: TRBV19
clone_size: .
d_call: TRBD1
j_call: TRBJ1-1
cdr3_aa: CASRSGGFSTEAFF
cdr3_nt: TGTGCCAGTAGATCAGGGGGCTTTAGCACTGAAGCTTTCTTT

v_call: TRBV6-6
clone_size: .
d_call: TRBD1
j_call: TRBJ2-7
cdr3_aa: CASSYDRTGPIYEQYF
cdr3_nt: TGTGCCAGCAGCTACGACCGGACAGGGCCTATCTACGAGCAGTACTTC

v_call: TRBV5-4
clone_size: .
d_call: .
j_call: TRBJ2-3
cdr3_aa: CASKLEHTDTQYF
cdr3_nt: TGTGCCAGCAAGCTTGAGCACACAGATACGCAGTATTTT

v_call: TRBV7-2
clone_size: .
d_call: .
j_call: TRBJ2-3
cdr3_aa: CASSSPKGIGPLTDTQYF
cdr3_nt: TGTGCCAGCAGCTCACCGAAGGGGATAGGGCCTCTCACAGATACGCAGTATTTT

v_call: TRBV19
clone_size: .
d_call: .
j_call: TRBJ2-1
cdr3_aa: CASGTGISYNEQFF
cdr3_nt: TGTGCCAGTGGAACAGGAATATCCTACAATGAGCAGTTCTTC

v_call: TRBV6-5
clone_size: .
d_call: .
j_call: TRBJ2-7
cdr3_aa: CASSYESTPYEQYF
cdr3_nt: TGTGCCAGCAGTTACGAATCCACACCTTACGAGCAGTACTTC

v_call: TRBV4-1
clone_size: .
d_call: TRBD2
j_call: TRBJ2-3
cdr3_aa: CASSPRTSGGITDTQYF
cdr3_nt: TGCGCCAGCAGCCCCAGGACTAGCGGGGGGATCACAGATACGCAGTATTTT

v_call: TRBV5-5
clone_size: .
d_call: .
j_call: TRBJ2-3
cdr3_aa: CASSPEAPLGGLTQYF
cdr3_nt: TGTGCCAGCAGCCCGGAGGCCCCACTGGGGGGTTTGACGCAGTATTTT

v_call: TRBV19
clone_size: .
d_call: .
j_call: TRBJ2-7
cdr3_aa: CASNRGGFPGEQYF
cdr3_nt: TGTGCCAGCAACAGGGGGGGGTTTCCGGGCGAGCAGTACTTC

v_call: TRBV12-3/TRBV12-4
clone_size: .
d_call: .
j_call: TRBJ2-5
cdr3_aa: CASSPRVTQYF
cdr3_nt: TGTGCCAGCAGCCCCCGGGTCACCCAGTACTTC

v_call: TRBV6-6
clone_size: once
d_call: .
j_call: TRBJ2-7
cdr3_aa: CASSFGDEQYF
cdr3_nt: TGTGCCAGCAGTTTCGGGGACGAGCAGTACTTC

v_call: TRBV6-4
clone_size: .
d_call: .
j_call: TRBJ2-1
cdr3_aa: CASSVSGPHNEQFF
cdr3_nt: TGTGCCAGCAGTGTTTCGGGTCCCCACAATGAGCAGTTCTTC

v_call: TRBV11-2
clone_size: once
d_call: TRBD1
j_call: TRBJ1-1
cdr3_aa: CASSLGTGGAFF
cdr3_nt: TGTGCCAGCAGCTTAGGAACAGGGGGAGCTTTCTTT

v_call: TRBV25-1
clone_size: few
d_call: TRBD1
j_call: TRBJ2-3
cdr3_aa: CASSAGTGWDTQYF
cdr3_nt: TGTGCCAGCAGTGCTGGGACAGGGTGGGATACGCAGTATTTT

v_call: TRBV9
clone_size: .
d_call: .
j_call: TRBJ2-1
cdr3_aa: CASSAQGHPGDEQFF
cdr3_nt: TGTGCCAGCAGCGCTCAAGGACACCCCGGCGATGAGCAGTTCTTC

v_call: TRBV19
clone_size: .
d_call: TRBD2
j_call: TRBJ2-5
cdr3_aa: CASSPQRGGSETQYF
cdr3_nt: TGTGCCAGTAGCCCCCAGCGGGGGGGTTCAGAGACCCAGTACTTC

v_call: TRBV19
clone_size: few
d_call: TRBD1
j_call: TRBJ1-6
cdr3_aa: CASSGRDRASTYNSPLHF
cdr3_nt: TGTGCCAGTAGTGGCCGGGACAGGGCGAGCACCTATAATTCACCCCTCCACTTT

v_call: TRBV15
clone_size: .
d_call: TRBD1
j_call: TRBJ2-2
cdr3_aa: CATSRGEGQENTGELFF
cdr3_nt: TGTGCCACCAGCAGAGGAGAGGGACAGGAGAACACCGGGGAGCTGTTTTTT

v_call: TRBV5-4
clone_size: .
d_call: .
j_call: TRBJ2-2
cdr3_aa: CASSPQGGGTGELFF
cdr3_nt: TGTGCCAGCAGCCCTCAGGGAGGTGGTACCGGGGAGCTGTTTTTT

v_call: TRBV29-1
clone_size: .
d_call: TRBD2
j_call: TRBJ2-7
cdr3_aa: CSVRGLAGGGYEQYF
cdr3_nt: TGCAGCGTGCGGGGGCTAGCGGGTGGGGGCTACGAGCAGTACTTC

v_call: TRBV10-3
clone_size: .
d_call: .
j_call: TRBJ2-2
cdr3_aa: CAISRGTGELFF
cdr3_nt: TGTGCCATCAGCCGGGGGACCGGGGAGCTGTTTTTT

v_call: TRBV19
clone_size: once
d_call: .
j_call: TRBJ1-4
cdr3_aa: CASSDAGAHEKLFF
cdr3_nt: TGTGCCAGTAGCGACGCAGGGGCCCATGAAAAACTGTTTTTT

v_call: TRBV7-8
clone_size: .
d_call: TRBD1
j_call: TRBJ2-1
cdr3_aa: CASSRDRESYNEQFF
cdr3_nt: TGTGCCAGCAGCCGGGACAGGGAATCCTACAATGAGCAGTTCTTC

v_call: TRBV7-9
clone_size: .
d_call: .
j_call: TRBJ1-5
cdr3_aa: CASSREWSNQPQHF
cdr3_nt: TGTGCCAGCAGCCGAGAATGGAGCAATCAGCCCCAGCATTTT

v_call: TRBV19
clone_size: .
d_call: .
j_call: TRBJ1-4
cdr3_aa: CASSIREKLFF
cdr3_nt: TGTGCCAGTAGTATACGTGAAAAACTGTTTTTT

v_call: TRBV5-4
clone_size: once
d_call: TRBD1
j_call: TRBJ1-1
cdr3_aa: CASSAGQVNTEAFF
cdr3_nt: TGTGCCAGCAGCGCAGGACAGGTGAACACTGAAGCTTTCTTT

v_call: TRBV6-1
clone_size: many
d_call: .
j_call: TRBJ2-6
cdr3_aa: CASSDRVRLSGANVLTF
cdr3_nt: TGTGCCAGCAGTGACCGGGTTCGACTGTCTGGGGCCAACGTCCTGACTTTC

v_call: TRBV18
clone_size: .
d_call: .
j_call: TRBJ1-3
cdr3_aa: CASSPGGGTGNTIYF
cdr3_nt: TGTGCCAGCTCACCAGGCGGGGGTACTGGAAACACCATATATTTT

v_call: TRBV9
clone_size: .
d_call: .
j_call: TRBJ1-3
cdr3_aa: CASSVELWSHSGNTIYF
cdr3_nt: TGTGCCAGCAGCGTAGAACTTTGGTCCCACTCTGGAAACACCATATATTTT